What follows describes a single TCR beta chain. What it binds is not known. Use of 60 Vbeta and 13 Jbeta primers characterized the PCR. Original analysis: In a later analysis, of some 80 million unique beta chains, some 10 million appeared in at least two donors. Measured with immunoSEQ multiplex PCR; TCRdb has only the in-frame clones, and not every one. Clone size and V and J calls were adopted from that table, with D and trimming inferred from the DNA. Listed are 120,000 to 150,000 clones; about 1.6% falls within the top ten. This sample is drawn from a study of cytomegalovirus exposure and HLA in healthy donors. Study results and limitations: As a later analysis showed, several of the most significant clusters appeared to be linked to common viral pathogens.

Trimming removed 5 bases from V and 8 bases from J, with 16 bases in between. From germline, CDR1 is MNHEY and CDR2 SMNVEV (reference sequence). This CDR3 has 15 residues. Material for sequencing was PBMCs. This TCR derives from a woman in her 50s in good health and CMV-seronegative. V usage is TRBV27 and J usage is TRBJ1-6; maybe TRBD1 (5 bases). Here the CDR3 reads CASSPAYDRDSPLHF. The CDR3 DNA follows: TGTGCCAGCAGTCCAGCCTACGACAGAGATTCACCCCTCCACTTT.